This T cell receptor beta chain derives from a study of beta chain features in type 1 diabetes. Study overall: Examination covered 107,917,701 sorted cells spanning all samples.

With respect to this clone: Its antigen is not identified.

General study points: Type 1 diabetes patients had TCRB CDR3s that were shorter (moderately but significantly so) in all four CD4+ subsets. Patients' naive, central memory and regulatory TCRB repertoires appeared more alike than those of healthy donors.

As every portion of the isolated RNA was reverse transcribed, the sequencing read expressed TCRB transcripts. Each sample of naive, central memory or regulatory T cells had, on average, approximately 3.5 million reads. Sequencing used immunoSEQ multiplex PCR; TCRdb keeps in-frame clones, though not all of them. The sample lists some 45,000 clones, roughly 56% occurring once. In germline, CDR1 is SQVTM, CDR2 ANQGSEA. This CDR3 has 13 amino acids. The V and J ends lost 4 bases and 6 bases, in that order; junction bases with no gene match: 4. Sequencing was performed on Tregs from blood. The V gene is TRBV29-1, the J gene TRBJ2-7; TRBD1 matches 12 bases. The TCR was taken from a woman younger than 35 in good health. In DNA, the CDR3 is TGCAGCGTTGCCGGGACAGGGGGCGGCGAGCAGTACTTC. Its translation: CSVAGTGGGEQYF.